This T cell receptor (beta chain) was observed in a study of vaccination and CD4 T cells after COVID-19. Oncomine TCR Beta short-read sequencing was applied to DNA from cultured CD4+ T cells. TCRdb itself ran the PCR reads through MiXCR, one entry per CDR3 protein. In the table there are 1,500 to 2,000 distinct CDR3 sequences, about an eighth of which are singletons. The J segment lost 6 bases and the V segment lost 7 bases, leaving 18 bases of the junction unmatched. CDR3 size: 17 residues. Germline loops: CDR1 MNHEY, CDR2 SVGEGT. This sample's treatment: roughly 10-day PBMC culture with coronavirus spike peptide pools or control peptides (ViraFEST assay). From the unexposed donor, CD4+ T cells were collected ahead of the COVID-19 pandemic (2011-2018). This clonotype is categorized as medium-sized. What it binds is unknown.

The chain uses TRBV6-2 or TRBV6-3 and TRBJ2-1, with TRBD2 identical over 7 bases. Sequences were obtained from CD4+ T cells from blood, cultured in vitro. This TCR came from a human donor in good health. This chain's CDR3 is CASTFTRGRVGLNEQFF. For the CDR3, the DNA is TGTGCCAGCACTTTTACCCGGGGGAGGGTGGGGCTCAATGAGCAGTTCTTC.